These 2 T cell receptor beta chains were sequenced from one sample in a study of cytomegalovirus exposure and HLA in healthy donors. It was with 60 Vbeta and 13 Jbeta primers that the PCR ran. Libraries were prepared by immunoSEQ multiplex PCR; TCRdb keeps only in-frame clonotypes and omits some of them. Of about 97,000 clones listed, around 83% are singletons. Sequencing was performed on PBMCs. These receptors originate from a man aged 25-45 years in good health and CMV-seronegative.

The table lists this clone with a few counts. This chain links TRBV18 with TRBJ2-3, with D possibly matching TRBD1 (6 bases). Per germline, CDR1 KGHSH and CDR2 LQKENI. V shed 3 bases and J shed 1 base, with 14 bases lying between them. This CDR3 contains 16 residues. The CDR3: CASSPDRPGGTDTQYF. The CDR3 DNA is TGTGCCAGCTCACCGGACAGACCCGGGGGCACAGATACGCAGTATTTT.

The table lists this clone with a count of one. The rearrangement joins TRBV5-1 to TRBJ1-1, with a possible D match to TRBD1 (5 bases). Trimming pared 6 bases from V and 5 bases from J, leaving 20 bases between. Per the germline V gene, CDR1 is SGHRS and CDR2 is YFSETQ. The CDR3 runs 15 residues. The CDR3 loop reads CASNYLQGAGTEAFF. CDR3 bases: TGCGCCAGCAACTACCTACAAGGGGCGGGAACTGAAGCTTTCTTT. Looking up the rest from reference TRBV5-1 and TRBJ1-1 gives the full variable domain: KAGVTQTPRYLIKTRGQQVTLSCSPISGHRSVSWYQQTPGQGLQFLFEYFSETQRNKGNFPGRFSGRQFSNSRSEMNVSTLELGDSALYLCASNYLQGAGTEAFFGQGTRLTVV.